This TCR beta chain was profiled in a study of T-cell memory formation after mild COVID-19. The sample holds many counts of this clonotype. TCRdb recomputed calls from the 5' RACE reads with MiXCR, one row per CDR3 protein. The table shows about 400,000 distinct CDR3 sequences, with approximately 15% occurring only once. The sample was PBMCs or a T cell subset sorted from them (not recorded which). The sequence was obtained from a man younger than 35 who had mild COVID-19 (a few samples of this study predate the infection). Cell type and time point are not known.

The CDR3 DNA reads TGTGCCAGCACCCCAAAGCGGGGGGGCACAGATACGCAGTATTTT. This translates into CASTPKRGGTDTQYF. The J gene is TRBJ2-3, the V gene TRBV25-1, with 9 bases fitting TRBD2. Germline lookup yields CDR1 MGHDK and CDR2 SYGVNS. V trimming: 7 bases; J trimming: 1 base; junction bases outside the gene matches: 6. This CDR3 is built from 15 residues.